Listed below are T cell receptor beta chains from one sample, sequenced in a study of a mutant IDH1 vaccine in newly diagnosed glioma. Antigens for these TCRs are unknown. The method was immunoSEQ multiplex PCR; TCRdb's version includes in-frame clones alone and lacks a portion of them. The sample shows around 56,000 clones, approximately 80% of them seen only once. The sequencing here drew on PBMCs, taken from a glioma patient whose treatment included an IDH1 peptide vaccine. These receptors were collected from a young woman with glioma. Some clones in this sample may be carry-over from other donors' samples. Both conserved end residues are part of each CDR3. D genes are given only for firm matches. Clone size appears in some rows only: once, few, many, or a class for an expanded clone.

J gene: TRBJ2-7; D gene: TRBD2; V gene: TRBV9; clone size: few; CDR3 DNA: TGTGCCAGCGGGGCGGGAGGGCCGGGGCAGTACTTC; CDR3 protein: CASGAGGPGQYF
J gene: TRBJ2-1; D gene: NA; V gene: TRBV5-1; clone size: few; CDR3 DNA: TGCGCCAGCAAGCTAGCGTCGAACAATGAGCAGTTCTTC; CDR3 protein: CASKLASNNEQFF
J gene: TRBJ1-5; D gene: NA; V gene: TRBV7-8; clone size: NA; CDR3 DNA: TGTGCCAGCAGCTTAGACAGACAATATAGCAATCAGCCCCAGCATTTT; CDR3 protein: CASSLDRQYSNQPQHF
J gene: TRBJ1-1; D gene: NA; V gene: TRBV13; clone size: NA; CDR3 DNA: TGTGCCAGCAGCTCCCAAGGACAGAGACACACTGAAGCTTTCTTT; CDR3 protein: CASSSQGQRHTEAFF
J gene: TRBJ2-2; D gene: NA; V gene: TRBV7-9; clone size: NA; CDR3 DNA: TGTGCCAGCAGCCCCTGGTGGGCAACGAACACCGGGGAGCTGTTTTTT; CDR3 protein: CASSPWWATNTGELFF
J gene: TRBJ1-1; D gene: NA; V gene: TRBV7-6; clone size: few; CDR3 DNA: TGTGCCAGCAGCTTAATTGGGGGGGCACGTGAAGCTTTCTTT; CDR3 protein: CASSLIGGAREAFF
J gene: TRBJ1-1; D gene: NA; V gene: TRBV6-5; clone size: NA; CDR3 DNA: TGTGCCAGCAGTTACTCGGGAGGGGATAACACTGAAGCTTTCTTT; CDR3 protein: CASSYSGGDNTEAFF
J gene: TRBJ2-7; D gene: TRBD1; V gene: TRBV28; clone size: NA; CDR3 DNA: TGTGCCAGCACGGGACAGGGGCCCTACGAGCAGTACTTC; CDR3 protein: CASTGQGPYEQYF
J gene: TRBJ2-6; D gene: NA; V gene: TRBV6-1; clone size: once; CDR3 DNA: TGTGCCAGCAGTGCAGGGACTGGGGCCAACGTCCTGACTTTC; CDR3 protein: CASSAGTGANVLTF
J gene: TRBJ1-5; D gene: TRBD1; V gene: TRBV6-1; clone size: once; CDR3 DNA: TGTGCCAGCAGTTTAGACAGGGGGAGCAATCAGCCCCAGCATTTT; CDR3 protein: CASSLDRGSNQPQHF
J gene: TRBJ1-1; D gene: NA; V gene: TRBV9; clone size: NA; CDR3 DNA: TGTGCCAGCAGCGGAGACCATTACACTGAAGCTTTCTTT; CDR3 protein: CASSGDHYTEAFF
J gene: TRBJ2-2; D gene: TRBD2; V gene: TRBV5-1; clone size: NA; CDR3 DNA: TGCGCCAGCAGCTGGAGGACTAGCGGGAGCAGCACCGGGGAGCTGTTTTTT; CDR3 protein: CASSWRTSGSSTGELFF
J gene: TRBJ2-7; D gene: NA; V gene: TRBV27; clone size: NA; CDR3 DNA: TGTGCCAGCAGTTTAACAGGGTATAGAGGCGAGCAGTACTTC; CDR3 protein: CASSLTGYRGEQYF
J gene: TRBJ2-7; D gene: NA; V gene: TRBV6-6; clone size: NA; CDR3 DNA: TGTGCCAGCAGTTACCCAGGCTACGAGCAGTACTTC; CDR3 protein: CASSYPGYEQYF
J gene: TRBJ1-6; D gene: NA; V gene: TRBV5-1; clone size: NA; CDR3 DNA: TGCGCCAGCAGCATCGAGGGGGGTTTTAATTCACCCCTCCACTTT; CDR3 protein: CASSIEGGFNSPLHF
J gene: TRBJ2-3; D gene: NA; V gene: TRBV11-3; clone size: once; CDR3 DNA: TGTGCCAGCAGCATCCGGACGCAGGCGAGGGCAGATACGCAGTATTTT; CDR3 protein: CASSIRTQARADTQYF
J gene: TRBJ2-7; D gene: TRBD2; V gene: TRBV6-5; clone size: NA; CDR3 DNA: TGTGCCAGCAGTTACGGGGGGGTCCCCACCTACGAGCAGTACTTC; CDR3 protein: CASSYGGVPTYEQYF
J gene: TRBJ2-1; D gene: TRBD2; V gene: TRBV30; clone size: once; CDR3 DNA: TGTGCCTGGAGAGGTCTAGCGGGTTACAATGAGCAGTTCTTC; CDR3 protein: CAWRGLAGYNEQFF
J gene: TRBJ2-7; D gene: NA; V gene: TRBV29-1; clone size: NA; CDR3 DNA: TGCAGCGTTGAGAGCGGACACGAGCAGTACTTC; CDR3 protein: CSVESGHEQYF
J gene: TRBJ1-1; D gene: NA; V gene: TRBV6-1; clone size: NA; CDR3 DNA: TGTGCCAGCAGTGAAAACGCCCCGCGGAGGACTGAAGCTTTCTTT; CDR3 protein: CASSENAPRRTEAFF
J gene: TRBJ2-7; D gene: TRBD2; V gene: TRBV9; clone size: NA; CDR3 DNA: TGTGCCAGCAGCGTTCACGGGAGACTAGCGGGAACCTACGAGCAGTACTTC; CDR3 protein: CASSVHGRLAGTYEQYF
J gene: TRBJ1-4; D gene: NA; V gene: TRBV21-1; clone size: NA; CDR3 DNA: TGTGCCAGCAGCAAAGGGCCACAGGGCCTAAGTGAAAAACTGTTTTTT; CDR3 protein: CASSKGPQGLSEKLFF
J gene: TRBJ2-7; D gene: NA; V gene: TRBV2; clone size: NA; CDR3 DNA: TGTGCCAGTTCCGACCGCTCCGGGAGCTCCTACGAGCAGTACTTC; CDR3 protein: CASSDRSGSSYEQYF
J gene: TRBJ1-3; D gene: NA; V gene: TRBV30; clone size: few; CDR3 DNA: TGTGCCTGGGGAAATCAAGGAAACACCATATATTTT; CDR3 protein: CAWGNQGNTIYF
J gene: TRBJ2-2; D gene: NA; V gene: TRBV6-5; clone size: few; CDR3 DNA: TGTGCCAGCAGAACCACAGGGGGGGACACCGGGGAGCTGTTTTTT; CDR3 protein: CASRTTGGDTGELFF
J gene: TRBJ2-1; D gene: TRBD2; V gene: TRBV27; clone size: NA; CDR3 DNA: TGTGCCAGCAGTTTATCTAGCGGGGCCACTCAGTTCTTC; CDR3 protein: CASSLSSGATQFF
J gene: TRBJ1-2; D gene: NA; V gene: TRBV2; clone size: NA; CDR3 DNA: TGTGCCAGCAGTGAGGGGGCGCGGGTAGGTGGCTACACCTTC; CDR3 protein: CASSEGARVGGYTF
J gene: TRBJ1-5; D gene: NA; V gene: TRBV7-2; clone size: NA; CDR3 DNA: TGTGCCAGCAGCTTATTCCCCTCAGAGCCCCAGCATTTT; CDR3 protein: CASSLFPSEPQHF
J gene: TRBJ2-1; D gene: NA; V gene: TRBV4-2; clone size: NA; CDR3 DNA: TGTGCCAGCAGCCATCAGACAGGTGAGCAGTTCTTC; CDR3 protein: CASSHQTGEQFF
J gene: TRBJ2-2; D gene: NA; V gene: TRBV11-1; clone size: NA; CDR3 DNA: TGTGCCAGCAGCTTCTCTAGCGGGGAGCTGTTTTTT; CDR3 protein: CASSFSSGELFF
J gene: TRBJ1-6; D gene: NA; V gene: TRBV27; clone size: NA; CDR3 DNA: TGTGCCAGCAGTTTGTGGGGGGGCTCCTATAATTCACCCCTCCACTTT; CDR3 protein: CASSLWGGSYNSPLHF
J gene: TRBJ1-1; D gene: NA; V gene: TRBV13; clone size: once; CDR3 DNA: TGTGCCAGCAGCTTAGGACAGACGAACACTGAAGCTTTCTTT; CDR3 protein: CASSLGQTNTEAFF